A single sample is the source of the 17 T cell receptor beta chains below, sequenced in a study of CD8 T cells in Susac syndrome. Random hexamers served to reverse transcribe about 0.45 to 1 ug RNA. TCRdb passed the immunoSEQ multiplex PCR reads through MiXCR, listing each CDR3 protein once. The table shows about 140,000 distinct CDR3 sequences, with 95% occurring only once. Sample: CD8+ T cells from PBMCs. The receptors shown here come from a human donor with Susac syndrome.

In DNA form, the CDR3 reads TGTGCCAGCAGTCCCCCGGGGACAGGGGCCTACGAGCAGTACTTC. Translated: CASSPPGTGAYEQYF. The V and J genes are TRBV5-4 and TRBJ2-7, with 10 bases lining up with TRBD1. This CDR3 is built from 15 residues. The V gene end was trimmed by 5 bases and the J gene end by 2 bases; junction bases not matched to a gene: 7. Germline V gene sequence: CDR1 SGHNT, CDR2 YYREEE (reference sequence). The whole variable domain, remainder taken from reference TRBV5-4 and TRBJ2-7, is ETGVTQSPTHLIKTRGQQVTLRCSSQSGHNTVSWYQQALGQGPQFIFQYYREEENGRGNFPPRFSGLQFPNYSSELNVNALELDDSALYLCASSPPGTGAYEQYFGPGTRLTVT.

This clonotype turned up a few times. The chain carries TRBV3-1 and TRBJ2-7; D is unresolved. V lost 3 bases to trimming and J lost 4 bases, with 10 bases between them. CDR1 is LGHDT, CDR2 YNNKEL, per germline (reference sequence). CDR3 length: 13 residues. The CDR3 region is CASSQADGYEQYF. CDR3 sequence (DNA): TGTGCCAGCAGCCAGGCGGATGGGTACGAGCAGTACTTC.

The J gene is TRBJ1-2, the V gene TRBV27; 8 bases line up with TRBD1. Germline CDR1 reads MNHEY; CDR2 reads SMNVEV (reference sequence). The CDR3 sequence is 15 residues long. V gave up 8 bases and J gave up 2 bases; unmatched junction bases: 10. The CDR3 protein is CASGGGAGGNYGYTF. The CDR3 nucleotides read TGTGCCAGCGGCGGCGGGGCAGGGGGCAACTATGGCTACACCTTC.

CDR3 DNA sequence: TGTGCCAGCAGCTCAACCCTTTTTGGCCTAGGGGCTGGGGCCAACGTCCTGACTTTC. This sequence encodes CASSSTLFGLGAGANVLTF. V and J are TRBV7-2 and TRBJ2-6; possibly TRBD1 for D (5 bases). Germline V gene lookup returns CDR1 SGHTA and CDR2 FQGNSA. The CDR3 has 19 amino acids. Trimming took 4 bases from V and 2 from J, leaving 21 bases between them.

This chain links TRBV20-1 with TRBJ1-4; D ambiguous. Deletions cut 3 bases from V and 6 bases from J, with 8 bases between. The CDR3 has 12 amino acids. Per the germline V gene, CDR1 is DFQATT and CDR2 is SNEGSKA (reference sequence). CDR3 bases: TGCAGTGCTAGGTTTGTGGATGAAAAACTGTTTTTT. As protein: CSARFVDEKLFF.

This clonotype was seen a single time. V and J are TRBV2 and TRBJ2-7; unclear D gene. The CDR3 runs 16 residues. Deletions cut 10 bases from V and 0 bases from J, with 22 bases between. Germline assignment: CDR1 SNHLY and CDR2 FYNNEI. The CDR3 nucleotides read TGTGCCACCATACTGAAGGACGGTAGGTTCTCCTACGAGCAGTACTTC. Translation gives CATILKDGRFSYEQYF.

The CDR3 here is CAMGQRQDEQYF. Here the CDR3 DNA reads TGTGCCATGGGACAGCGCCAGGATGAGCAGTACTTC. The genes are TRBV10-3 and TRBJ2-7; TRBD1 matches 7 bases. Germline V gives CDR1 ENHRY, CDR2 SYGVKD. This CDR3 has 12 residues. J was trimmed by 7 bases and V by 9 bases; bases with no gene match: 9.

This chain's CDR3 is CASSTAPPEQYF. CDR3 bases: TGTGCCAGCAGCACCGCACCACCCGAGCAGTACTTC. The rearrangement joins TRBV11-2 to TRBJ2-7; D uncertain. This CDR3 region has 12 residues. CDR1 and CDR2 (germline): SGHAT, FQNNGV. Deletions cut 5 bases from V and 6 bases from J, with 11 bases between.

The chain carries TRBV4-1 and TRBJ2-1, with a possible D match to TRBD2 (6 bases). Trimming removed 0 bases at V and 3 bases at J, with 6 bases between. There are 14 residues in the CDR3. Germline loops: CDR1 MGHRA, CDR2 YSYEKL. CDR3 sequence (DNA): TGCGCCAGCAGCCAAGAAGCGGGCTACAATGAGCAGTTCTTC. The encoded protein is CASSQEAGYNEQFF.

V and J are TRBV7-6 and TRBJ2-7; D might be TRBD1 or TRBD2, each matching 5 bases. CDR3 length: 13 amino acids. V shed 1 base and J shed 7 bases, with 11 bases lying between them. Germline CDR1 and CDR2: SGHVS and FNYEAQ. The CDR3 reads CASSLGGPREQYF. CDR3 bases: TGTGCCAGCAGCTTAGGGGGACCGCGGGAGCAGTACTTC.

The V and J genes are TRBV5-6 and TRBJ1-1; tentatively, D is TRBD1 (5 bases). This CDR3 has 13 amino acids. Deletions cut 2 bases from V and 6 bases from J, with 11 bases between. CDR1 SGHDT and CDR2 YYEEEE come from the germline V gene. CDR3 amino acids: CASSFRGSAEAFF. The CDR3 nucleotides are TGTGCCAGCAGCTTCCGGGGGAGCGCTGAAGCTTTCTTT.

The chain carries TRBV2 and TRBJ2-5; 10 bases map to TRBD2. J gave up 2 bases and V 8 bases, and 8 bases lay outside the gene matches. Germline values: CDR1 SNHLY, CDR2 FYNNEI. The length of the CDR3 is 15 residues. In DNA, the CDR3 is TGTGCCAGCGGATACGGGACTAGCGTACAAGAGACCCAGTACTTC. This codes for CASGYGTSVQETQYF.

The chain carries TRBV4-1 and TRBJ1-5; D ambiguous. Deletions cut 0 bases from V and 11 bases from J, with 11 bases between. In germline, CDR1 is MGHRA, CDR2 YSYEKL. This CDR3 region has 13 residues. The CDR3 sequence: CASSQEGRPSQHF. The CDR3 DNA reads TGCGCCAGCAGCCAAGAAGGTAGACCATCCCAGCATTTT.

The CDR3 DNA reads as TGTGCCAGCAGCTTATTTTTCGGGACTAGGGTCCACGAGCAGTACTTC. Translated: CASSLFFGTRVHEQYF. The chain uses TRBV7-3 and TRBJ2-7; 8 nucleotides agree with TRBD2. The length of the CDR3 is 16 residues. The V and J ends lost 2 bases and 5 bases, in that order; junction bases with no gene match: 11. CDR1 is SGHTA, CDR2 FQGTGA, per germline.

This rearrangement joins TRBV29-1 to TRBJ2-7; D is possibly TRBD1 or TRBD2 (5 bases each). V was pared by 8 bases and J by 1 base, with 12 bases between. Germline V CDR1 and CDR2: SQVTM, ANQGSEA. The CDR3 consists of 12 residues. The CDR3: CSSLGDSYEQYF. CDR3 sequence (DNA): TGCAGCTCCCTGGGGGATTCCTACGAGCAGTACTTC.

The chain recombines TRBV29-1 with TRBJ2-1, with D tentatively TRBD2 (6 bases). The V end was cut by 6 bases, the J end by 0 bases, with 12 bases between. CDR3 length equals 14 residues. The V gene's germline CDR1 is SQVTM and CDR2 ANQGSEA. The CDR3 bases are TGCAGCGTAGGGACTTCTAACTCCTACAATGAGCAGTTCTTC. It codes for CSVGTSNSYNEQFF.

The CDR3 sequence is CASSPGTDYEQYF. In DNA form, the CDR3 reads TGTGCCAGCAGCCCCGGGACCGATTACGAGCAGTACTTC. J is TRBJ2-7 and V is TRBV7-6; the D call may be TRBD1 or TRBD2 (5 bases each). Per germline, CDR1 SGHVS and CDR2 FNYEAQ. This CDR3 comprises 13 residues. Trimming cost V 5 bases and J 4 bases, with 12 bases left between them.